This T cell receptor (beta chain) emerged from a study of cytomegalovirus exposure and HLA in healthy donors (dated by TCRdb to 2015 to 2018). About the study as a whole: An earlier analysis of roughly 570 of the donors reported about 280 Gb of sequence data and some 110 million unique TCR beta sequences obtained from around 170 million T cells. An early release covering around 630 HLA-typed donors comprised approximately 290 gigabases of sequencing data and roughly 86 million unique TCR sequences. The genetic ancestry cluster associated with self-reported Caucasian donors included roughly four fifths of the roughly 360 genotyped donors. The study was designed to test whether signatures of past pathogen exposure could be identified by cataloging public T cell receptors. The study profiled the T cell repertoires of approximately 700 subjects by immunosequencing and related them to cytomegalovirus serostatus. A separate validation cohort of roughly 120 different subjects was used in addition to the 666-subject first cohort. High-throughput TCR immunosequencing, statistical association of individual TCRs with disease status, and machine learning were combined to predict cytomegalovirus infection status. To study patterns of TCR occurrence, a later analysis re-analyzed previously published TCR beta repertoires from several hundred donors and added high-resolution HLA genotyping. In the later analysis, no new phenotypic data were used to find candidate immune exposures; instead, reliance was placed on TCR beta sequences and their occurrence across donors. In an earlier analysis of over 550 of the donors, high-throughput TCR beta sequencing was used to judge whether each TCR beta V gene segment behaved as functional or pseudogenic. Donor age, sex, ethnicity and CMV serostatus were compiled together with the repertoire data. Genome-wide SNP genotypes for about 65% of the 666 donors were used in a later genetic analysis, which treated that subset as a discovery cohort. All discovery cohort repertoires had been generated using a single sequencing platform. HLA typing covered class I and class II loci at four-digit resolution. Typing coverage varied by locus: 629-630 donors for A, B, C, DRB1 and DQB1; 522 for DQA1; nearly 610 for DPA1; around 450 for DPB1. Because of strong linkage in the cohort, five DR-DQ haplotypes were treated as single units for association and clustering. Among some 410 genotyped donors of the cohort, an average of around 220,000 unique TCR beta nucleotide sequences was sequenced per donor, of which about 18% were non-productive. Here is what the overall study found, with its caveats: A later analysis found that most CMV-associated TCR beta chains appeared HLA-restricted, with HLA associations seemingly driven largely by CMV exposure. A cluster of highly shared sequence variants was judged likely to be a technical artifact of the sequencing pipeline. Assigning TCR associations to individual alleles was difficult when HLA alleles, especially DR and DQ, strongly co-occurred. In vitro tests confirmed that a few of the cytomegalovirus-associated TCR beta chains recognize cytomegalovirus antigens. The study listed 164 TCR beta chains as associated with cytomegalovirus. Presence/absence analyses assumed roughly uniform sequencing depth across donors, an assumption that may not hold. In a later analysis, several top co-occurrence clusters were reported to appear linked to parvovirus B19, influenza, CMV and Epstein-Barr virus. A further reported finding was that TCR beta sequences accurately predicted the HLA-A and HLA-B alleles for most subjects in the first cohort. V-gene and J-gene trimming of TCR beta chains was associated with a missense DCLRE1C variant in a later genetic analysis, and the association was replicated in an independent cohort. Linkage disequilibrium might explain the correlated functional status among segregating V segments, but an unknown experimental factor could not be excluded. Because HLA typing was missing for some donors at each locus, association tests included only the typed subset. The authors suggested that the approach could potentially be generalized to other disease states and immunological phenotypes. Across donors, most TCR sequences were observed very rarely, whereas some public TCRs were present in many individuals. CMV serostatus was the only immune exposure information available for the cohort. A later analysis found that HLA-associated TCR beta chains were more clonally expanded and had lower generation probabilities than equally common non-associated chains. Specific HLA alleles were associated with 15,000 to 20,000 TCR beta sequences at a false discovery rate of 0.05 in a later analysis. In both the original and validation cohorts, the classifier was reported to diagnose cytomegalovirus status with high specificity and sensitivity. An earlier analysis of around 500 of the donors showed that most TCR beta V segments appeared in productive rearrangements either about 90% or about 30% of the time, which broadly matched IMGT annotations. This cohort had only TCR beta chains sequenced, and the lack of alpha or paired-chain data limited which features could be detected. The earlier analysis of approximately 560 of the donors excluded about 16 rarely observed V segments, including chromosome 9 orphons, because counts were too low. According to a later analysis, TCR association rates differed among HLA loci, with DRB1 alleles showing the most associated TCRs and HLA-C alleles showing the fewest. In a later genetic analysis, fewer N-insertions in productive TCRs were reported among donors in an Asian-associated ancestry cluster than the roughly 640-donor mean. Because the 87-base-pair reads could not distinguish some IMGT-functional V segments, including TRBV6-2 and TRBV6-3, those segments were excluded.

Concerning this clone: The target of this receptor is not known. One base away there is no much larger clone; base qualities are not given.

The cohort was made up of 500 to 850 healthy bone marrow donors. All cohort members were sampled while nominally healthy, although unrecorded immune exposures were likely present. The donor was CMV seronegative and was included in the group of 352 seronegative cohort members. Each donor provided a peripheral blood sample, and peripheral blood mononuclear cells were used for TCR beta sequencing. The Qiagen DNeasy Blood Extraction Kit was used to extract genomic DNA from the blood cell samples. Library preparation was by the immunoSEQ multiplex PCR assay. A mixture of 60 forward primers for TCR Vbeta segments and 13 reverse primers for TCR Jbeta segments was used in the multiplex PCR. A multiplex PCR assay on genomic DNA amplified the CDR3 region of rearranged TCR beta genes. On the Illumina HiSeq System, the amplified TCR beta libraries were sequenced as 87-base-pair reads. The authors' analysis ran thus. A later analysis counted about 80 million unique TCR beta chains across the approximately 700 repertoires, and some 11 million of these chains were shared by at least two donors. Raw reads were error-corrected and collapsed into unique sequences by a nearest-neighbor algorithm in which closely related sequences were merged to remove PCR and sequencing errors. Alignment of CDR3 sequences to IMGT reference sequences was used to assign V, D and J gene segments. Each retained sequence needed at least a six-nucleotide match to both a V gene segment and a J gene segment. A rearrangement counted as productive if the CDR3 had no stop codons and remained in frame with V and J, and every other rearrangement counted as non-productive. CDR3 was defined by IMGT convention, running from the second conserved V-encoded cysteine to the conserved J-encoded phenylalanine. The earlier analysis of 450 to 750 of the donors excluded any sequence lacking an unambiguous match to a single V gene segment. In an earlier analysis of around 600 of the donors, V segments were called functional above 56.7% productive rearrangements and were called segregating when the between-donor standard deviation exceeded 5%. A statistical classification framework was developed to diagnose cytomegalovirus status using the catalog of TCR beta chain sequences. A later analysis assigned V and J genes by comparing TCR nucleotide sequences with IMGT/GENE-DB human TR gene sequences. A later analysis assigned CDR3 sequences and most-parsimonious VDJ recombination scenarios with the TCRdist pipeline. In a later analysis, every TCR beta chain was defined by the combination of its CDR3 amino acid sequence and its V-gene family, and reads without a unique V-gene family were dropped. A later analysis removed several hundred highly shared, low-generation-probability nucleotide sequences to deal with suspected cross-contamination and a sequencing artifact. In a later analysis, a clonal expansion index for each public chain was calculated from normalized within-repertoire ranks of inferred template counts. Generation probabilities in a later analysis came from a VDJ recombination model fitted to out-of-frame rearrangements, and those results were checked against IGoR. In a later analysis, hypergeometric tests were used to score TCR-TCR, TCR-HLA and TCR-CMV co-occurrence, with a repertoire-size bias correction applied to TCR pairs. False discovery rates were estimated in a later analysis by permuting HLA or CMV assignments 20 times. In a later analysis, co-occurring TCRs were grouped using DBSCAN, and TCRdist sequence similarity was added for clustering within HLA-allele-positive subsets. Repertoires with fewer than 30,000 or more than 120,000 public chains were left out of co-occurrence clustering, as were five repertoires with anomalous nucleotide sharing. In its TCRdb copy, this immuneACCESS table keeps in-frame sequences only and misses some clones. Where compared with another copy, unresolved V genes explain less than half of these, and the others have no known cause. The V and J calls and clone size are taken from that table; D and trimming were inferred from the DNA. Here the sample has over 120,000 clones; 75% to 85% occur a single time. Jointly, the top ten make up about 2.2% of the sample.

Trimming accounts for 7 bases at V and 3 bases at J, while the number of junction bases matched to no gene is 2. The CDR3 runs 14 residues from the cysteine to the phenylalanine. Just CDR3 DNA is preserved here, 42 bases in frame from base 1. For CDR1 and CDR2, the germline V gene lists MNHNS and SASEGT. The chain is assembled from TRBV6-1 and TRBJ2-3; 12 bases in the junction line up with TRBD2. The receptor was isolated from a man between 50 and 59 years old in good health and CMV-seronegative. Sequenced sample: PBMCs. The CDR3 region reads CASTGLAGTDTQYF. The nucleotide sequence reads as follows: TGTGCCAGCACCGGACTAGCGGGAACAGATACGCAGTATTTT.